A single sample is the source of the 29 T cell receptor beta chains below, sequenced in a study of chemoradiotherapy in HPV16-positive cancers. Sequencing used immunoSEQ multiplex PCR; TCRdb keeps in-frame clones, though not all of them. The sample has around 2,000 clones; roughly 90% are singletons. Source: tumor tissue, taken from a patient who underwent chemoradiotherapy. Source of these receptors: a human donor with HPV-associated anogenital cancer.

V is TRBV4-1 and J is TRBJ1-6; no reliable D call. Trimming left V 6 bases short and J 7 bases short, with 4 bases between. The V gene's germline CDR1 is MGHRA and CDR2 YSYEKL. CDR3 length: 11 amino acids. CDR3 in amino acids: CASSWNSPLHF. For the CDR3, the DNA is TGCGCCAGCAGTTGGAATTCACCCCTCCACTTT.

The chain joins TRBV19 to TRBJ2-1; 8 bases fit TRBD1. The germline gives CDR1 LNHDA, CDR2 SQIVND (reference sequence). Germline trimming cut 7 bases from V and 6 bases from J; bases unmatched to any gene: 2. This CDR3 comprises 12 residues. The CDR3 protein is CASNTGGNEQFF. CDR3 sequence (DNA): TGTGCCAGTAATACAGGGGGCAATGAGCAGTTCTTC. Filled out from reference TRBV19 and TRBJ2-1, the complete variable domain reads DGGITQSPKYLFRKEGQNVTLSCEQNLNHDAMYWYRQDPGQGLRLIYYSQIVNDFQKGDIAEGYSVSREKKESFPLTVTSAQKNPTAFYLCASNTGGNEQFFGPGTRLTVL.

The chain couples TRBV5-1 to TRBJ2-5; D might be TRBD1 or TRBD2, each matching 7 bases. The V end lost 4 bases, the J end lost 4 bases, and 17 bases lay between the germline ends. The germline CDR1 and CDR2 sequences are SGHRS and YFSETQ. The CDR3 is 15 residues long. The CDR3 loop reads CASSTRQGGRETQYF. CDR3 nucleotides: TGCGCCAGCAGCACCCGACAGGGAGGGAGAGAGACCCAGTACTTC.

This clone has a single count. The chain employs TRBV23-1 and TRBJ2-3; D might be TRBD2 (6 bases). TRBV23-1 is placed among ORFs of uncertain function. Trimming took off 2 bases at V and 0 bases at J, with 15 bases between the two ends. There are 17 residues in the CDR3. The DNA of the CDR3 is TGCGCCAGCAGTCAAGGACTAAGTATTACTAGCACAGATACGCAGTATTTT. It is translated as CASSQGLSITSTDTQYF.

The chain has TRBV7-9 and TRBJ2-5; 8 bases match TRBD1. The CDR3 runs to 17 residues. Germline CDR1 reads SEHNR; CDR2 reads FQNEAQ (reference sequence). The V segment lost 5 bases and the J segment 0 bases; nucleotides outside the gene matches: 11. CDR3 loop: CASSPTADRVYQETQYF. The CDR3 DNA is TGTGCCAGCAGCCCGACCGCGGACAGGGTATACCAAGAGACCCAGTACTTC. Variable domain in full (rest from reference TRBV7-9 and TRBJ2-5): DTGVSQNPRHKITKRGQNVTFRCDPISEHNRLYWYRQTLGQGPEFLTYFQNEAQLEKSRLLSDRFSAERPKGSFSTLEIQRTEQGDSAMYLCASSPTADRVYQETQYFGPGTRLLVL.

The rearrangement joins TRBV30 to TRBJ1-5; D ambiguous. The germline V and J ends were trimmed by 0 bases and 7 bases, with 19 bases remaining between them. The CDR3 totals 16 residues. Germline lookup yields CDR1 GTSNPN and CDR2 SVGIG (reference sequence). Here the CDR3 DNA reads TGTGCCTGGAGTGTAAAAGCTACAGCCCTAAACCAGCCCCAGCATTTT. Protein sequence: CAWSVKATALNQPQHF.

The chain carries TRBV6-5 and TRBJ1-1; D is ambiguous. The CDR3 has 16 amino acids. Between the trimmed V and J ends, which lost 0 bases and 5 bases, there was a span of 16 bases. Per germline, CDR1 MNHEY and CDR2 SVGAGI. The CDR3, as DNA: TGTGCCAGCAGTTACTCTCGGCGGAGCTCAATGACTGAAGCTTTCTTT. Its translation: CASSYSRRSSMTEAFF.

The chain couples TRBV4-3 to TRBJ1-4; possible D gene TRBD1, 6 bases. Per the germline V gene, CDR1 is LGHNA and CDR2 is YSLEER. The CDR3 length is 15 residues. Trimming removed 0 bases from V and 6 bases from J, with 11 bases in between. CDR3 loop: CASSQEGGRDEKLFF. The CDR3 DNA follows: TGCGCCAGCAGCCAAGAAGGGGGGCGGGATGAAAAACTGTTTTTT.

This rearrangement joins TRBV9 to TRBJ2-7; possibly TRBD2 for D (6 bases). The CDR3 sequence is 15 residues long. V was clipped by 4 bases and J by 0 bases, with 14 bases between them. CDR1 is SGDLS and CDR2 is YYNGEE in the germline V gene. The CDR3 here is CASSPRRTTSYEQYF. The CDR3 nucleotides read TGTGCCAGCAGCCCCCGGAGGACTACCTCCTACGAGCAGTACTTC.

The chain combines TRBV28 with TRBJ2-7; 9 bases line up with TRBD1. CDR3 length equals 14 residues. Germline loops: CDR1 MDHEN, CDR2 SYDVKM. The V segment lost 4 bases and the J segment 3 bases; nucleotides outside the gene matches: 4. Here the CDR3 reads CASSSSTGGYEQYF. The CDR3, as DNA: TGTGCCAGCAGTTCCTCGACAGGGGGCTACGAGCAGTACTTC.

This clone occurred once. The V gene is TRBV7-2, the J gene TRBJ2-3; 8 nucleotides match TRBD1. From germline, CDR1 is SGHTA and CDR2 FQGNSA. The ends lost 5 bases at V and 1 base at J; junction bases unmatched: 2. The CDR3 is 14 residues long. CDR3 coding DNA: TGTGCCAGCAGCCCGACAGGGGGCACAGATACGCAGTATTTT. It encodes CASSPTGGTDTQYF.

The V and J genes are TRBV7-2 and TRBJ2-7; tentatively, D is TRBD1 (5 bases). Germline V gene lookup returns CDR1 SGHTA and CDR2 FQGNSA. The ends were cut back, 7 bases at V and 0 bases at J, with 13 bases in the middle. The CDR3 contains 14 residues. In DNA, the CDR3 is TGTGCCAGCACCTCAGGGCCTAGCTCCTACGAGCAGTACTTC. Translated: CASTSGPSSYEQYF.

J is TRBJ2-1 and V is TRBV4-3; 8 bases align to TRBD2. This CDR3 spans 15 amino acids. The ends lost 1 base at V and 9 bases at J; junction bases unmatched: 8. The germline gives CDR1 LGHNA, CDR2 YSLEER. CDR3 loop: CASSQVSGRNSEQFF. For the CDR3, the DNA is TGCGCCAGCAGCCAAGTGAGCGGGAGAAATAGTGAGCAGTTCTTC.

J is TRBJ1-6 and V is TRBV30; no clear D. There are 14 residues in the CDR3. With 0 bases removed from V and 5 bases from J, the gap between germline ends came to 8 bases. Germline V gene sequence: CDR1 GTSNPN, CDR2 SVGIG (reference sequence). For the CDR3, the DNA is TGTGCCTGGAGTGTAGGCCAGGATAATTCACCCCTCCACTTT. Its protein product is CAWSVGQDNSPLHF.

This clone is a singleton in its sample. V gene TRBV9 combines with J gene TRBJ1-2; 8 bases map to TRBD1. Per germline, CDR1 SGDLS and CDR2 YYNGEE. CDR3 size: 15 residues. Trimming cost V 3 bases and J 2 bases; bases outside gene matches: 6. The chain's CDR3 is CASSATGGGNYGYTF. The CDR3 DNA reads TGTGCCAGCAGCGCTACAGGGGGAGGGAACTATGGCTACACCTTC. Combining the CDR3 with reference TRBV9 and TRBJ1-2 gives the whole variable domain DSGVTQTPKHLITATGQRVTLRCSPRSGDLSVYWYQQSLDQGLQFLIQYYNGEERAKGNILERFSAQQFPDLHSELNLSSLELGDSALYFCASSATGGGNYGYTFGSGTRLTVV.

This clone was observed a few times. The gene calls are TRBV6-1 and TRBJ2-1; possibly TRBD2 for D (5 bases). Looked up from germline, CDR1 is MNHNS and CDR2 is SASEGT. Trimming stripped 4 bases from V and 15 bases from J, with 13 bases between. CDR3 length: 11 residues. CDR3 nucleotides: TGTGCCAGCAGTGCCGGGATTACGTCGTTCTTC. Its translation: CASSAGITSFF.

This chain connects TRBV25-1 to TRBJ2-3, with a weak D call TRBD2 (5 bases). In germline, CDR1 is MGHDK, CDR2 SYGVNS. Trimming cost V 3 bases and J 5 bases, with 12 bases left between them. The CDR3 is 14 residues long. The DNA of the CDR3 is TGTGCCAGCAGTGATCCGCTAGCAGTAGATACGCAGTATTTT. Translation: CASSDPLAVDTQYF.

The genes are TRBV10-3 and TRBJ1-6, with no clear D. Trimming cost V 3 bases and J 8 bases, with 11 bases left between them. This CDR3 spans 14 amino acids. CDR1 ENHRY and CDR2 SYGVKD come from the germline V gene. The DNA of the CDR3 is TGTGCCATCAGTGACCTAGGTGGAGATTCACCCCTCCACTTT. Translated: CAISDLGGDSPLHF.

CDR3 in DNA: TGTGCCAGCAGCTTGGATGGGGTAGGTAAAAACACTGAAGCTTTCTTT. It codes for CASSLDGVGKNTEAFF. The gene calls are TRBV5-6 and TRBJ1-1; D ambiguous. Germline CDR1 reads SGHDT; CDR2 reads YYEEEE. The CDR3 spans 16 residues. Trimming cost V 0 bases and J 2 bases, with 14 bases left between them.

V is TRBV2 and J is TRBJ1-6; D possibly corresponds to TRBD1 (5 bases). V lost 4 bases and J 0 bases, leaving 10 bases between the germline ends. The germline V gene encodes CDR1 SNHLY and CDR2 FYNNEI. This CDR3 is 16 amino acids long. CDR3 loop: CASSAQASSYNSPLHF. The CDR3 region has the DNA TGTGCCAGCAGTGCACAGGCCAGCTCCTATAATTCACCCCTCCACTTT.

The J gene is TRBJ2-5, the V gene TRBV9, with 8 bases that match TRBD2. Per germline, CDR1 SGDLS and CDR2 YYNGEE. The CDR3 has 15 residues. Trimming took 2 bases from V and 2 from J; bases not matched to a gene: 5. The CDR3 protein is CASSVLAGKQETQYF. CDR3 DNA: TGTGCCAGCAGCGTTCTAGCGGGCAAGCAAGAGACCCAGTACTTC. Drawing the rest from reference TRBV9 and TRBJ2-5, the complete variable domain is DSGVTQTPKHLITATGQRVTLRCSPRSGDLSVYWYQQSLDQGLQFLIQYYNGEERAKGNILERFSAQQFPDLHSELNLSSLELGDSALYFCASSVLAGKQETQYFGPGTRLLVL.

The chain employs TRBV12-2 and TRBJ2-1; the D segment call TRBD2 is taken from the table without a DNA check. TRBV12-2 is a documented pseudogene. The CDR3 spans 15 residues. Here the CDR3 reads CASRLKRSSYNEQFF. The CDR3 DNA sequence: TGTGCAAGTCGCTTAAAGCGGAGCTCCTACAATGAGCAGTTCTTC.

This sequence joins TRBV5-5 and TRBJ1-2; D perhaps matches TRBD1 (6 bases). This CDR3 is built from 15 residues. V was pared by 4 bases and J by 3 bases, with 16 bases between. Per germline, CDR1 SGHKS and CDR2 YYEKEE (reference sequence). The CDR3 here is CASSRRGPGDYGYTF. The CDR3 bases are TGTGCCAGCAGCCGGCGGGGGCCGGGAGACTATGGCTACACCTTC.

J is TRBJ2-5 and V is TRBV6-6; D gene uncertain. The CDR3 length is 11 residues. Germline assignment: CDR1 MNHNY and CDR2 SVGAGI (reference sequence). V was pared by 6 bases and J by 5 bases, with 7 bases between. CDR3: CASSPQETQYF. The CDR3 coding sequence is TGTGCCAGCAGCCCCCAGGAGACCCAGTACTTC.

In nucleotides, the CDR3 is TGTGCCAGCAGCTTAGACTGGGCAGGGAGCGGCACTGAAGCTTTCTTT. This translates into CASSLDWAGSGTEAFF. J is TRBJ1-1 and V is TRBV11-2; possibly TRBD1 for D (5 bases). The CDR3 loop spans 16 amino acids. In germline, CDR1 is SGHAT, CDR2 FQNNGV. V gave up 0 bases and J gave up 4 bases, with 15 bases separating them.

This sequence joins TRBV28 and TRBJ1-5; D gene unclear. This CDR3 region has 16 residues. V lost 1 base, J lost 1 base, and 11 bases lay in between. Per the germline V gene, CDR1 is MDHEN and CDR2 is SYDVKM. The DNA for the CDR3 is TGTGCCAGCAGTTTATCTCGTTGGGGAAGCAATCAGCCCCAGCATTTT. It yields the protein CASSLSRWGSNQPQHF.

In DNA, the CDR3 is TGTGCTAGTGGTGCCATCGACAGGCACTATGGCTACACCTTC. Protein: CASGAIDRHYGYTF. The chain links TRBV12-5 to TRBJ1-2, with D maybe TRBD1 (6 bases). With 5 bases removed from V and 3 bases from J, the gap between germline ends came to 13 bases. The CDR3 runs 14 residues. Germline CDR1 reads LGHNT; CDR2 reads FRNRAP.

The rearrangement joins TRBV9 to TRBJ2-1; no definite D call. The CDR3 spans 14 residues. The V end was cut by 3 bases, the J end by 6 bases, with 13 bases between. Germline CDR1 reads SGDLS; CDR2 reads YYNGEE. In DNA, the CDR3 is TGTGCCAGCAGCGCCCCAGGTTTTTCCAATGAGCAGTTCTTC. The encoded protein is CASSAPGFSNEQFF.

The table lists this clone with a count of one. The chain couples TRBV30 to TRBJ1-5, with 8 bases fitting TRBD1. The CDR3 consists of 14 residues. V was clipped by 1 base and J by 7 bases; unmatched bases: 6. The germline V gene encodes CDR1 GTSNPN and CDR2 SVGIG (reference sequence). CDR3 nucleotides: TGTGCCTGGAGTGAGGGACAGGAACGGCAGCCCCAGCATTTT. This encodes CAWSEGQERQPQHF.